Described below is a single T cell receptor beta chain sequence and its context. The sample originates from a study of blood T cell repertoires in COVID-19. Study in general: Spain, Italy and the United States supplied samples that represented acute and convalescent COVID-19. The cDNA or gDNA used as material had been derived from T cells, B-cell-depleted T cells, or PBMCs.

Authors' processing steps: Cell counts per sample came from amplifying reference gene primers. TCRdb's table, derived via immunoSEQ multiplex PCR, lists solely in-frame clones and lacks some. The V and J calls and clone size are taken from that table; D and trimming were inferred from the DNA. Of more than 130,000 clones in the sample, 84% are singletons; the top ten hold 5% to 7.5%. V was trimmed by 4 bases and J by 5 bases, leaving 16 bases between them. Per the germline V gene, CDR1 is SGHRS and CDR2 is YFSETQ. The CDR3 loop spans 15 amino acids. The specimen sequenced was peripheral blood. This sequence joins TRBV5-1 and TRBJ2-1, with D possibly being TRBD1 (5 bases). The sequence came from a human donor in a cohort sampled during active COVID-19. The CDR3 reads CASSLEALDNNEQFF. CDR3 in DNA: TGCGCCAGCAGCCTGGAAGCTCTGGACAACAATGAGCAGTTCTTC.